This passage covers 6 T cell receptor beta chains from one sample sequenced in a study of neurological immune-mediated disorders. Each CDR3 protein is one row after TCRdb ran MiXCR on the 5' RACE reads. Of 60,000 to 85,000 distinct CDR3 sequences listed, 4% to 6% were seen once; the top ten hold 7.4%. The specimen was PBMCs. The receptors were gathered from a man aged 18 to 30 with multiple sclerosis.

This clonotype was seen many times. The genes are TRBV20-1 and TRBJ2-7; D is uncertain. CDR1 is DFQATT and CDR2 is SNEGSKA in the germline V gene (reference sequence). This CDR3 comprises 13 residues. V lost 6 bases, J lost 2 bases, and 14 bases lay in between. The CDR3 bases are TGCAGTGCCCCGTTCGGGCCGACCTACGAGCAGTACTTC. This codes for CSAPFGPTYEQYF.

This chain connects TRBV18 to TRBJ2-7; the D is unclear. Between the trimmed V and J ends, which lost 10 bases and 1 base, there was a span of 14 bases. This CDR3 has 13 amino acids. Germline lookup yields CDR1 KGHSH and CDR2 LQKENI. CDR3 bases: TGTGCCACCGCTCTTCCAGGTTCCTACGAGCAGTACTTC. Translated, it gives CATALPGSYEQYF.

The sample holds many counts of this clonotype. The CDR3 DNA is TGCAGTGCTAGAGGAGCGGGAGTTACGCAGTATTTT. Amino acid sequence: CSARGAGVTQYF. The chain employs TRBV20-1 and TRBJ2-3; 8 nucleotides match TRBD2. V trimming: 1 base; J trimming: 8 bases; junction bases outside the gene matches: 2. Germline V gives CDR1 DFQATT, CDR2 SNEGSKA (reference sequence). This CDR3 is 12 amino acids long.

This clonotype occurred many times. The rearrangement links TRBV3-1 to TRBJ2-6, with D hard to call. Trimming cost V 2 bases and J 3 bases, with 8 bases left between them. In germline, CDR1 is LGHDT, CDR2 YNNKEL (reference sequence). The CDR3 runs to 15 residues. The CDR3 DNA sequence: TGTGCCAGCAGCCAAATGAACTTTGGGGCCAACGTCCTGACTTTC. It codes for CASSQMNFGANVLTF.

This clonotype was seen ten or more times. The chain recombines TRBV28 with TRBJ1-2, with TRBD1 identical over 8 bases. The CDR3 length is 14 residues. CDR1 MDHEN and CDR2 SYDVKM come from the germline V gene. V was pared by 6 bases and J by 4 bases, with 7 bases of the junction left unmatched. The CDR3 reads CASSTTGVGYGYTF. The CDR3 region has the DNA TGTGCCAGCAGCACGACAGGGGTTGGCTATGGCTACACCTTC.

In this sample, this clonotype turned up many times. The chain has TRBV9 and TRBJ2-3; TRBD2 is a possible D gene (6 bases). The CDR3 is 15 amino acids. V was clipped by 4 bases and J by 2 bases, with 14 bases between them. The germline CDR1 and CDR2 sequences are SGDLS and YYNGEE. CDR3 amino acids: CASSITSTPTDTQYF. In nucleotides, the CDR3 is TGTGCCAGCAGCATAACTAGCACACCCACAGATACGCAGTATTTT.